This T cell receptor (delta chain) was captured by sequencing in a study of γδ T cells in repeated Plasmodium falciparum infection. Study-wide background: Four controlled malaria infections with P. falciparum NF54 spanned less than 850 days. General observations from the study: Vdelta2-negative gammadelta repertoires appeared less diverse and less shared in Malian than Australian children.

The table lists this clone with a few counts. The antigen is unknown. This DNA translates differently at residue 4 from the TCRdb protein, which is that of a much larger clone; a read error is likely, and the protein shown is the DNA's own translation. The germline V gene has CDR1 TVYSNPD and CDR2 GDNSRS (reference sequence). V trimming: 3 bases; J trimming: 4 bases; junction bases outside the gene matches: 26. The CDR3 is 20 residues long. Bulk repertoires came from Vgamma9/Vdelta2+ or Vdelta2-negative gammadelta T cells flow-sorted from PBMC. TCRdb re-processed the multiplex PCR reads using CATT. The data contain more than 45,000 delta-chain clones, approximately 1.5% of them seen just once; the ten biggest clones take up 14% to 15%.

The chain has TRDV3 and TRDJ2; 7 bases map to TRDD3. This sequence was found in a pool of human donors (malaria-infected and uninfected, not separated). Sequenced: gamma-delta T cells from blood. DNA of the CDR3: TGTGCCTTAGAGAATATCCCCCCAGCACGGGTGGGGGAAACGACAGCACAACTCTTCTTT. It yields the protein CALENIPPARVGETTAQLFF.